This T cell receptor (beta chain) derives from a study of blood T cell repertoires in COVID-19. Study-level information: There were acute and convalescent COVID-19 samples, and they came from the United States, Italy and Spain. The cDNA or gDNA used as material had been derived from T cells, B-cell-depleted T cells, or PBMCs.

Trimming took off 3 bases at V and 5 bases at J, with 15 bases between the two ends. The germline V gene encodes CDR1 MNHEY and CDR2 SMNVEV (reference sequence). This CDR3 region has 15 residues. As originally analysed: Researchers report that nucleated cell counts were estimated from reference gene primer amplification. Assay used: immunoSEQ multiplex PCR; TCRdb lists only in-frame clones, some missing. V and J calls and clone size are those listed in that table; D and trimming were worked out from the DNA. The table includes about 81,000 clones, 80% to 90% detected once. This clonotype was sampled from a woman of 80 years or more with acute or convalescent COVID-19. The J gene is TRBJ2-3, the V gene TRBV27, with TRBD2 as a possible D gene (6 bases). Sequencing used peripheral blood. The CDR3 coding sequence is TGTGCCAGCAGTTTGTTGGCGGGACGGGGAGATACGCAGTATTTT. Translating it yields CASSLLAGRGDTQYF.